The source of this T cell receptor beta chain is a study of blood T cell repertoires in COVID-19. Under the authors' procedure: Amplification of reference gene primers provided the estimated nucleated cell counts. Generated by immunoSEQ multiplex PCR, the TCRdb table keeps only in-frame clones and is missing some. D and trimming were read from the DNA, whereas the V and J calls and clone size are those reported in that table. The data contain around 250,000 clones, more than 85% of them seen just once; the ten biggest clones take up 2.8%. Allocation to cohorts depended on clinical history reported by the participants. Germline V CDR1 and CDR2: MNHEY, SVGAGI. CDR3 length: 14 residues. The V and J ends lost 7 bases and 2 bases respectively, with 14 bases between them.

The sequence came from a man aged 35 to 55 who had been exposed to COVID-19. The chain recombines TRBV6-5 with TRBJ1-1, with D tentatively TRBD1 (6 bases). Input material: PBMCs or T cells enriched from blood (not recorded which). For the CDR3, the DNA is TGTGCCAGCATTCGTGACAGGATTAACACTGAAGCTTTCTTT. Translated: CASIRDRINTEAFF.